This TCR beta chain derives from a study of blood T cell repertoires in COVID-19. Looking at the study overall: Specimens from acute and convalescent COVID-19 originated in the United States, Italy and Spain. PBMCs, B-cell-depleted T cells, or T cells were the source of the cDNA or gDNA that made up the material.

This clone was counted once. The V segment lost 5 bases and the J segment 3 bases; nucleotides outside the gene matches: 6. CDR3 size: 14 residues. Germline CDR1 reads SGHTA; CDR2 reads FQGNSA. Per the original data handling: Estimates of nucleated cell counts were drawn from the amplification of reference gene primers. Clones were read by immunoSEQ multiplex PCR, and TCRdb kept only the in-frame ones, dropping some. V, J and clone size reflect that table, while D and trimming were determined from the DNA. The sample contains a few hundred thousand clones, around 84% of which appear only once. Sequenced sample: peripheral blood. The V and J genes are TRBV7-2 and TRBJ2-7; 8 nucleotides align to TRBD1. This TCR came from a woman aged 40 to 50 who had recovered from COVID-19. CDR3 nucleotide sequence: TGTGCCAGCAGCAGGACAGGGTCCTTCTACGAGCAGTACTTC. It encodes CASSRTGSFYEQYF.